This TCR beta chain was obtained from a study of PD-1 blockade in classical Hodgkin lymphoma. Described time point: newly diagnosed, previously untreated cHL patient sample. The study purified CD4+ T cells from thawed PBMCs using magnetic negative selection. Researchers used newly diagnosed, untreated classical Hodgkin lymphoma PBMCs for comparison. This CDR3 has 11 amino acids. CDR1 and CDR2 from the germline V gene are MNHNS and SASEGT. The V end was cut by 2 bases, the J end by 4 bases, with 3 bases between. Concerning this clone itself: What it recognizes is unknown.

TCRdb's copy holds only in-frame clones and misses some; the assay was immunoSEQ multiplex PCR. The sample consists of more than 25,000 clones, 89% of them appearing once. Study findings and constraints: As was reported, newly diagnosed patients showed lower baseline TCR diversity than healthy donors did.

This clonotype was sampled from a human donor with classical Hodgkin lymphoma. Sequenced: CD4+ T cells from blood. The rearrangement uses TRBV6-1 and TRBJ2-7; D is undetermined. CDR3: CASSELYEQYF. CDR3 bases: TGTGCCAGCAGTGAATTGTACGAGCAGTACTTC.